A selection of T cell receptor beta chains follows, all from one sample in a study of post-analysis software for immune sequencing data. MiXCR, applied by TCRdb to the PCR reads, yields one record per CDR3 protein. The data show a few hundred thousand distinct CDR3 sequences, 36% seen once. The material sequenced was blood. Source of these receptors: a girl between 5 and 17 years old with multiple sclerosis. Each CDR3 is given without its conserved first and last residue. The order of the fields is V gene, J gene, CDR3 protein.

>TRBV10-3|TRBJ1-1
AISDNSYTVMNTEAF
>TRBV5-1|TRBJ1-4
ASSRGTGLNEKLF
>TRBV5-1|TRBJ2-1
ASSLGGTASEQF
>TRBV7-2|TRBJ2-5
ASSPFGQAGETQY
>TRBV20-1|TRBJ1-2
SARGGVTRGYT
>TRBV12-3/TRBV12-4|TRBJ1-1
ASMRGYTEAF
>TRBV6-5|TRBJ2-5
ASSSVGTARGTQY
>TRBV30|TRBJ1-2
AWSVGSASAYGYT
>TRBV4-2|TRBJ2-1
ASSQGNRRGEYNEQF
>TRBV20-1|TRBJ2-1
RARGTSHEQF
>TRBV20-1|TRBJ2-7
SASRGATYEQY
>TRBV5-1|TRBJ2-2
ASSLWGDNTGELF
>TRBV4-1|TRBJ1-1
ASSHSPSTWGMNTEAF
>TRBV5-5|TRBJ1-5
ASSVGEYQPQH
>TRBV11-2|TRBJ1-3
AGSPRGAFSGNTIY
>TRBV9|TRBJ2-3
ASSVEGGSLTDTQY
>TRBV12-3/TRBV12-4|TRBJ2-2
ASRGVTAGELF
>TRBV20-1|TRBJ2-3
SASWVSTDTQY
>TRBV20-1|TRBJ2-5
SVTSGGAYKTQY
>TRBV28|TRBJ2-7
ASTRGQSSYEQY
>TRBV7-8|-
ASSLAGGSYNEQY
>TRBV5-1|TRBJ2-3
ASSSGQSTDTQY
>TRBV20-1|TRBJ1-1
SAIPWMGAEAF
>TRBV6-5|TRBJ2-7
ASSYSKGLHLVQY
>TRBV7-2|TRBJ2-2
ASSIRRTGELF
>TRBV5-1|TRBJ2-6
ASSIYSGANVLT
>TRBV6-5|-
ASSYGTAGNGETQY
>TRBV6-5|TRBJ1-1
ASSYPDREEAF
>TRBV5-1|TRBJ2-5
ASSRDIQETQY
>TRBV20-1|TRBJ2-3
SAKYSGGLADTQY
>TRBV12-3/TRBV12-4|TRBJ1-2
ASSPTARRFGYGYT
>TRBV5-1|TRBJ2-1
ASGLVDGSYNEQF
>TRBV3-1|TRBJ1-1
ASSPRDRGRNTEAF
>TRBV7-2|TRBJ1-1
ASSPGTTNTEAF
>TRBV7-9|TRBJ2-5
ASRQGSQETQY
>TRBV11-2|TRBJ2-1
ASSALKPRNEQF
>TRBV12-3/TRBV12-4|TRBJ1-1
VSSPRPGAF
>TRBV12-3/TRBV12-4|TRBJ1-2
ASSLAGPSRGYT
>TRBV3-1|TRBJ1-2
ASSQDGAYGYT
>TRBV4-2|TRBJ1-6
ASSQDRAGANSPLH
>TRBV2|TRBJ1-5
ASSVGQPQH
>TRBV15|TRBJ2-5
ATSQVGQVKETQY
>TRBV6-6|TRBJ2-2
ASRSPREGTGELF
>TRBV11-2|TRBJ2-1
ASSLEGFGQQF
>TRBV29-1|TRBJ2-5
SVDGGLAGLFRETQY